This TCR beta chain was observed in a study of T cell responses to AZD1222 COVID-19 vaccine. Produced via immunoSEQ multiplex PCR; TCRdb's table is partial and in-frame only. Of 150,000 to 200,000 clones listed, approximately 89% are singletons. In germline, CDR1 is SGHTA, CDR2 FQGNSA. Trimming took 2 bases from V and 6 from J; bases not matched to a gene: 6. The CDR3 is 14 amino acids. This specimen was peripheral blood, taken 28 days after the second AZD1222 dose. The receptor was derived from an adult who received the AZD1222 COVID-19 vaccine. The rearrangement joins TRBV7-2 to TRBJ1-2; TRBD1 aligns across 7 bases. The CDR3 coding sequence is TGTGCCAGCAGCTTATATCACAGGGGAAATGGCTACACCTTC. This sequence encodes CASSLYHRGNGYTF.